Following are 12 T cell receptor beta chains from one sample sequenced in a study of cytomegalovirus exposure and HLA in healthy donors. It was with 60 Vbeta and 13 Jbeta primers that the PCR ran. Profiled with immunoSEQ multiplex PCR; TCRdb holds only in-frame clones, not every one. The sample holds 100,000 to 150,000 clones, 78% seen once. Sequencing was carried out using PBMCs. Every receptor here comes from a man under 40 in good health and CMV-seropositive.

The genes are TRBV5-6 and TRBJ1-1, with D hard to call. The germline CDR1 and CDR2 sequences are SGHDT and YYEEEE. The CDR3 length is 12 residues. Trimming cost V 1 base and J 6 bases, with 7 bases left between them. The CDR3 DNA reads TGTGCCAGCAGCTTGTTGAGGGCTGAAGCTTTCTTT. Protein: CASSLLRAEAFF.

This rearrangement joins TRBV5-6 to TRBJ2-7; the D is unclear. V gave up 0 bases and J gave up 2 bases, with 9 bases separating them. This CDR3 has 14 residues. In germline, CDR1 is SGHDT, CDR2 YYEEEE. The CDR3 is CASSLALSTYEQYF. For the CDR3, the DNA is TGTGCCAGCAGCTTGGCGCTAAGCACCTACGAGCAGTACTTC.

This clone was observed a few times. The J gene is TRBJ2-2, the V gene TRBV4-1; 12 bases agree with TRBD2. The CDR3 runs to 18 residues. Trimming cost V 0 bases and J 6 bases; bases outside gene matches: 8. Germline lookup yields CDR1 MGHRA and CDR2 YSYEKL. The CDR3 here is CASSQDSWLAGGPGELFF. CDR3 bases: TGCGCCAGCAGCCAAGATTCTTGGCTAGCGGGAGGGCCCGGGGAGCTGTTTTTT.

This chain joins TRBV21-1 and TRBJ2-3; TRBD1 is taken as the D call from the table, unchecked against the DNA. TRBV21-1 is a pseudogene. The CDR3 loop spans 16 amino acids. This chain's CDR3 is CASSPTSRSGTDTQYF. CDR3 sequence (DNA): TGTGCCAGCAGCCCTACGAGCAGGTCTGGCACAGATACGCAGTATTTT.

The chain has TRBV14 and TRBJ2-2; D ambiguous. The CDR3 covers 13 residues. Germline V gene sequence: CDR1 SGHDN, CDR2 FVKESK. V was trimmed by 2 bases and J by 3 bases, leaving 4 bases between them. Here the CDR3 reads CASSQQDTGELFF. The DNA of the CDR3 is TGTGCCAGCAGCCAACAGGACACCGGGGAGCTGTTTTTT.

J is TRBJ2-6 and V is TRBV27; the D gene is possibly TRBD1 (7 bases). The V and J ends lost 2 bases and 2 bases respectively, with 16 bases between them. Germline values: CDR1 MNHEY, CDR2 SMNVEV (reference sequence). The CDR3 extends over 18 amino acids. The CDR3 spells CASSLRRGRGTGANVLTF. In nucleotides, the CDR3 is TGTGCCAGCAGTTTAAGGAGGGGCAGGGGGACTGGGGCCAACGTCCTGACTTTC.

This chain joins TRBV5-1 and TRBJ2-7, with 13 positions matching TRBD2. Germline assignment: CDR1 SGHRS and CDR2 YFSETQ. The CDR3 consists of 14 residues. V trimming: 4 bases; J trimming: 5 bases; junction bases outside the gene matches: 3. CDR3 protein: CASSPGLAGNEQYF. The CDR3 DNA is TGCGCCAGCAGCCCGGGACTAGCGGGAAACGAGCAGTACTTC.

V gene TRBV4-3 combines with J gene TRBJ2-7; no firm D call. The CDR3 extends over 16 amino acids. Trimming cost V 0 bases and J 1 base, with 13 bases left between them. Germline CDR1 is LGHNA and CDR2 is YSLEER. The CDR3 sequence: CASSQDYTQLSYEQYF. CDR3 bases: TGCGCCAGCAGCCAAGATTACACTCAACTATCCTACGAGCAGTACTTC.

The rearrangement uses TRBV4-3 and TRBJ1-5; D is uncertain. Germline lookup yields CDR1 LGHNA and CDR2 YSLEER. The CDR3 has 17 residues. The V and J ends lost 0 bases and 0 bases respectively, with 12 bases between them. The CDR3 sequence is CASSQEVSSYSNQPQHF. CDR3 DNA: TGCGCCAGCAGCCAAGAGGTCTCCAGTTATAGCAATCAGCCCCAGCATTTT.

The chain carries TRBV7-9 and TRBJ2-3; TRBD1 matches 11 bases. The CDR3 extends over 16 amino acids. V lost 5 bases to trimming and J lost 2 bases; unmatched junction nucleotides: 6. CDR1 is SEHNR and CDR2 is FQNEAQ in the germline V gene (reference sequence). The CDR3 spells CASSLGQGDTTDTQYF. CDR3 nucleotide sequence: TGTGCCAGCAGCCTGGGACAGGGGGACACCACAGATACGCAGTATTTT.

This clone was seen just once. This chain links TRBV7-2 with TRBJ2-7; D not certain. The CDR3 spans 14 residues. V lost 6 bases and J lost 3, with 15 bases in between. CDR1 is SGHTA and CDR2 is FQGNSA in the germline V gene. The CDR3, as DNA: TGTGCCAGCAGTCGAGGCGGTCTGGGCTACGAGCAGTACTTC. Its translation: CASSRGGLGYEQYF.

V gene TRBV28 combines with J gene TRBJ2-1, with 9 bases identical to TRBD1. V lost 2 bases to trimming and J lost 8 bases; unmatched junction nucleotides: 7. Germline V gene data show CDR1 as MDHEN and CDR2 as SYDVKM. This CDR3 has 15 amino acids. CDR3 bases: TGTGCCAGCAGTTTAACCGGGACAGGGTATCATGAGCAGTTCTTC. This translates into CASSLTGTGYHEQFF.